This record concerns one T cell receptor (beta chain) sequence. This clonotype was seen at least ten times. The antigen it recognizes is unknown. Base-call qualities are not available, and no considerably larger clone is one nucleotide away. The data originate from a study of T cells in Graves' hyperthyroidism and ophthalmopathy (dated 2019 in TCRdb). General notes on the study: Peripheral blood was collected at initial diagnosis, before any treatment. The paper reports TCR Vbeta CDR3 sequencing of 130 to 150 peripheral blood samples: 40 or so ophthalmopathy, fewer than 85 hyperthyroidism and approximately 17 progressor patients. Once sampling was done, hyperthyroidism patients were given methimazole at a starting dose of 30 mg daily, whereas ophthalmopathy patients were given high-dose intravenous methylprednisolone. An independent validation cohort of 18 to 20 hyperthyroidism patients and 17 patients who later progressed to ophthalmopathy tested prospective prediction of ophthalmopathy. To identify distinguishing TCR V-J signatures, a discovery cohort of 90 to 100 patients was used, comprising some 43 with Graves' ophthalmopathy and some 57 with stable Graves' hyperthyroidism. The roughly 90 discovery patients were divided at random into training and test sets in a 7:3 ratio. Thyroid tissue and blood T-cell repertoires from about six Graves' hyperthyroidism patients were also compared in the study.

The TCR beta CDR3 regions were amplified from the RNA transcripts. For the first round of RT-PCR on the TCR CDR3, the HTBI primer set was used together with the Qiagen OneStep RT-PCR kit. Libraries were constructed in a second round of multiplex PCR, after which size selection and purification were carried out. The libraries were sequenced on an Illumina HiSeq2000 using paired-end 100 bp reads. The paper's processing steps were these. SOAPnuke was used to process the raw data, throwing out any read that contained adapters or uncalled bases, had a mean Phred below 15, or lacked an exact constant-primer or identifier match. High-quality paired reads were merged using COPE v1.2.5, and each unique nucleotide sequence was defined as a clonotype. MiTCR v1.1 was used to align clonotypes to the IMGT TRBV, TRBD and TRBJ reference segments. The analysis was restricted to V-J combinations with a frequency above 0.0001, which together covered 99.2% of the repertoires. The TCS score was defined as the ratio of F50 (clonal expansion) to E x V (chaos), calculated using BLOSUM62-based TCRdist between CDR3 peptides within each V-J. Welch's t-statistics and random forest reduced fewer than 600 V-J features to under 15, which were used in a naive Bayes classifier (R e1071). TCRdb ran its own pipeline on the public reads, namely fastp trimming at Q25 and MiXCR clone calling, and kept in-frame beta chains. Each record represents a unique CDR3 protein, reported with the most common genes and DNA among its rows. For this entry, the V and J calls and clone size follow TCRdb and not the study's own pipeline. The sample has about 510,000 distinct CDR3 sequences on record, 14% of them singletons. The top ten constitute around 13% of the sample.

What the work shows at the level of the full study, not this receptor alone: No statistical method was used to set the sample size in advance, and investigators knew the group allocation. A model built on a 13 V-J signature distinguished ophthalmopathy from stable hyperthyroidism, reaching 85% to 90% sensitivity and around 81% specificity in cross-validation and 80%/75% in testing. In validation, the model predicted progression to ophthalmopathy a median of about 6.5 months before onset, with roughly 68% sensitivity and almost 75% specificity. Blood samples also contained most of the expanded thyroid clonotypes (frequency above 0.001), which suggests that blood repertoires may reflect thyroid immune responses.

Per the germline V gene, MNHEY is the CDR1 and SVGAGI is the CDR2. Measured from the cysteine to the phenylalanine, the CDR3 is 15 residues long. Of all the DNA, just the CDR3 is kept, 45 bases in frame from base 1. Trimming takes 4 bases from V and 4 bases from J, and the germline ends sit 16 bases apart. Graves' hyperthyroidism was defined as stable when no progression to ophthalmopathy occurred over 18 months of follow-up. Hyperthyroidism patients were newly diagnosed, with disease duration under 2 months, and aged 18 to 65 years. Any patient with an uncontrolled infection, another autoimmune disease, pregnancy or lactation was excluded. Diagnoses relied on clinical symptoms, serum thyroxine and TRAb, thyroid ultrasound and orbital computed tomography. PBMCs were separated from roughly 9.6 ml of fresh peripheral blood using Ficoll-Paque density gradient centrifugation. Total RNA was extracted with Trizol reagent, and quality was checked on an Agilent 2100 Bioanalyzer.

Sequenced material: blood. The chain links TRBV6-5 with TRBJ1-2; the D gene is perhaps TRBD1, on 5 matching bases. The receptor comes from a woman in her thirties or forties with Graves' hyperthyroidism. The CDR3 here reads CASSSRQGGFYGYTF. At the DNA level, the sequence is TGTGCCAGCAGTTCCCGTCAGGGAGGCTTCTATGGCTACACCTTC.